Below are 12 T cell receptor beta chains sequenced from a single sample in a study of CD8 T cells in ankylosing spondylitis. Overall study findings and caveats: A motif of seven or eight highly homologous TCR beta variants was seen as apparently characteristic of ankylosing spondylitis blood.

No antigen is known for these receptors. MiXCR, applied by TCRdb to the 5' RACE reads, yields one record per CDR3 protein. The sample yields about 450,000 distinct CDR3 sequences, roughly 27% seen once. The source material was blood, either unsorted or a sorted T cell fraction (not recorded which). These receptors were taken from a male donor with ankylosing spondylitis.

The V call is TRBV24-1, the J call TRBJ2-2; D is undetermined. Germline V lookup: CDR1 KGHDR, CDR2 SFDVKD. Trimming took off 0 bases at V and 1 base at J, with 5 bases between the two ends. This CDR3 region has 15 residues. CDR3 loop: CATSDLGKNTGELFF. In nucleotides, the CDR3 is TGTGCCACCAGTGATTTGGGCAAGAACACCGGGGAGCTGTTTTTT.

The rearrangement joins TRBV2 to TRBJ2-5, with D perhaps being TRBD1 or TRBD2 (5 bases each). Germline assignment: CDR1 SNHLY and CDR2 FYNNEI. This CDR3 contains 13 residues. V was pared by 8 bases and J by 5 bases, with 15 bases between. The CDR3 region has the DNA TGTGCCAGCGGGGAGACCTGGGGGGAGACCCAGTACTTC. Translation gives CASGETWGETQYF.

This clonotype has a count of ten or more. This rearrangement joins TRBV7-2 to TRBJ1-1; TRBD1 matches 7 bases. The CDR3 sequence is 14 residues long. V shed 5 bases and J 5 bases; nucleotides not matched to a gene: 8. Germline assignment: CDR1 SGHTA and CDR2 FQGNSA. The CDR3 DNA reads as TGTGCCAGCAGCCCAAGACAGGGTAGAACTGAAGCTTTCTTT. This gives the protein CASSPRQGRTEAFF.

The V and J genes are TRBV5-1 and TRBJ1-1, with 7 bases matching TRBD1. The germline gives CDR1 SGHRS, CDR2 YFSETQ. V dropped 4 bases and J dropped 8; count of bases not matched to a gene: 5. The CDR3 spans 12 residues. This CDR3 reads CASSDTGAEAFF. For the CDR3, the DNA is TGCGCCAGCAGCGATACAGGGGCCGAAGCTTTCTTT.

The CDR3: CASSLGDRDGETQYF. CDR3 DNA: TGTGCCAGCAGCTTAGGAGACAGGGACGGAGAGACCCAGTACTTC. The chain links TRBV11-2 to TRBJ2-5; 7 bases map to TRBD1. Germline V gene sequence: CDR1 SGHAT, CDR2 FQNNGV. The CDR3 has 15 amino acids. The J segment lost 4 bases and the V segment lost 1 base, leaving 6 bases of the junction unmatched. Together with reference TRBV11-2 and TRBJ2-5, the CDR3 gives the full variable domain: EAGVAQSPRYKIIEKRQSVAFWCNPISGHATLYWYQQILGQGPKLLIQFQNNGVVDDSQLPKDRFSAERLKGVDSTLKIQPAKLEDSAVYLCASSLGDRDGETQYFGPGTRLLVL.

This clonotype occurred once. V usage is TRBV5-5 and J usage is TRBJ2-3; D tentatively fits TRBD1 or TRBD2 (5 bases each). Germline CDR1 is SGHKS and CDR2 is YYEKEE (reference sequence). Trimming cost V 6 bases and J 2 bases, with 16 bases left between them. CDR3 size: 15 residues. The DNA of the CDR3 is TGTGCCAGCACTAGGGGAGTCCCGATCACAGATACGCAGTATTTT. Residues: CASTRGVPITDTQYF.

DNA for the CDR3: TGCAGTGCTAGAGTCCTAACAGGCGCAGATACGCAGTATTTT. This codes for CSARVLTGADTQYF. The chain carries TRBV20-1 and TRBJ2-3; D is perhaps TRBD1 (5 bases). V was shortened by 1 base and J by 4 bases, with 12 bases between the two germline ends. The CDR3 runs 14 residues. Germline CDR1 and CDR2: DFQATT and SNEGSKA (reference sequence).

This clonotype turned up a few times. The rearrangement joins TRBV20-1 to TRBJ2-7; 9 bases align to TRBD1. J lost 5 bases, V lost 4 bases, and 9 bases had no gene match. The CDR3 is made up of 14 amino acids. In germline, CDR1 is DFQATT, CDR2 SNEGSKA (reference sequence). CDR3 loop: CSAKIWTGENEQYF. The CDR3, as DNA: TGCAGTGCTAAGATCTGGACAGGGGAGAACGAGCAGTACTTC.

About this clonotype: At one end the junction does not follow the germline gene, possibly because of a read error. The V and J genes are TRBV7-9 and TRBJ1-3, with a possible D match to TRBD1 (5 bases). The CDR3 has 12 amino acids. Germline loops: CDR1 SEHNR, CDR2 FQNEAQ (reference sequence). CDR3 amino acids: CASSFEGRGVGF. CDR3 bases: TGTGCCAGCAGCTTCGAGGGCAGAGGGGTCGGTTTT.

This clonotype was observed a few times. The chain couples TRBV3-1 to TRBJ2-1; D is ambiguous. Germline V gene data show CDR1 as LGHDT and CDR2 as YNNKEL (reference sequence). V shed 2 bases and J shed 5 bases, with 7 bases lying between them. CDR3 length: 13 amino acids. The CDR3 bases are TGTGCCAGCAGCCAAAAAAGAAACAATGAGCAGTTCTTC. Its protein product is CASSQKRNNEQFF.

This clonotype appeared a few times. The chain recombines TRBV7-9 with TRBJ2-2; 9 bases agree with TRBD1. Germline CDR1 and CDR2: SEHNR and FQNEAQ (reference sequence). V lost 7 bases to trimming and J lost 3 bases; unmatched junction nucleotides: 6. The CDR3 contains 15 residues. This CDR3 reads CASKTYRGHTGELFF. Here the CDR3 DNA reads TGTGCCAGCAAAACATACAGGGGGCACACCGGGGAGCTGTTTTTT.

The chain recombines TRBV25-1 with TRBJ1-6; the D gene is possibly TRBD1 (6 bases). Germline V gene sequence: CDR1 MGHDK, CDR2 SYGVNS. There are 15 residues in the CDR3. Trimming took 2 bases from V and 7 from J, leaving 12 bases between them. CDR3 coding DNA: TGTGCCAGCAGTGAACGGGGCAGGGGCAATTCACCCCTCCACTTT. Amino acids: CASSERGRGNSPLHF.